The sequence of this T cell receptor beta chain was determined in a study of tumor and adjacent non-tumor tissue in lung cancer. Study as a whole: Aged about 31 to 85 years, patients included fewer than 11 men and about 5 women with stage I to III disease. Some 4.2 million productive TCRbeta reads were obtained per sample on average.

This CDR3 region has 13 residues. Study results and caveats: Significantly higher TCR diversity was found in tumor than normal lung. Normal lung showed higher cumulative top 100 clone frequency than tumor.

The library came from three nested PCR rounds adapted from ARM-PCR protocols. A single record per CDR3 protein comes from TCRdb applying MiXCR to the multiplex PCR reads. Of over 100,000 distinct CDR3 sequences in the sample, roughly three fifths are singletons; the top ten hold 15% to 20%. No cell sorting was done before RNA was extracted from the tissue. The normal lung tissue was taken more than 3 cm from the tumor edge. With respect to this clonotype: Its antigen is undetermined. One junction end disagrees with the germline gene, perhaps due to a read error.

The origin of this receptor is a man in his 60s with non-small cell lung cancer. J is TRBJ2-1 and V is TRBV12-3 or TRBV12-4; D perhaps matches TRBD2 (5 bases). Sample: distant non-tumor lung tissue. The CDR3 sequence is CASGLAQVKRQFF. DNA for the CDR3: TGTGCCAGCGGTTTAGCCCAGGTTAAGCGGCAGTTTTTC.